The entry below gives a single T cell receptor beta chain sequence along with its context. What antigen it recognizes has not been identified. The sample holds no much larger clone one base away, and base qualities are not on file. Participants in the prospective study were enrolled through a virtual design, were aged roughly 18 to 100 years, and lived in 20 to 30 United States geographic areas. In the prospective study, cohorts were assigned on the basis of participant-reported clinical history obtained from a screening survey and a study questionnaire. For ImmuneRACE Cohort 3, a participant was defined as recovered based on two consecutive negative NP/OP PCR tests, clearance by a healthcare professional, or resolution of symptoms. In the prospective study, mobile phlebotomists collected whole blood, serum and a nasopharyngeal or oropharyngeal swab from each participant. Participants in the prospective study had the option to provide additional blood draws and questionnaires over a roughly 2-month period. Blood samples from the prospective study were shipped frozen or at room temperature prior to DNA extraction.

The source of the sample is a study of blood T cell repertoires in COVID-19 (dated by TCRdb to 2019 to 2021). For the wider study: Samples covering the acute and convalescent phases of COVID-19 were provided by collaborators in the United States, Italy and Spain. Subjects who had been exposed to COVID-19, were actively infected with it, or had recovered from it provided the deeply sampled blood TCRbeta repertoires that made up the dataset. Samples were obtained from the ongoing ImmuneRACE study (first 160 participants) and from 950 to 1,500 subjects provided by 6 global collaborators. Sample metadata almost always included a de-identified subject ID, COVID-19 status, age in years and sex. A freely available public database, intended as a resource for researchers studying the immune response to SARS-CoV-2, is where the repertoires were released. The material from the prospective study consisted of cDNA or gDNA derived from T cells, B-cell-depleted T cells, or PBMCs. Where available, HLA class I and class II types were taken from metadata supplied by the sample provider and were not determined by assay-based typing. Beyond this particular receptor, the publication reports: The amount of clinical and demographic metadata varied by source and participant and was provided uncurated.

The germline V end is reduced by 5 bases and the J end by 8 bases; junction bases left unmatched: 5. Taken from cysteine to phenylalanine, the CDR3 has 14 residues. The kept DNA is CDR3 alone, 42 bases in frame from the first base. The germline V gene gives CDR1 as SNHLY and CDR2 as FYNNEI. TCRbeta CDR3 regions were amplified from genomic DNA using the immunoSEQ Assay, a bias-controlled multiplex PCR. Processing in the source paper ran as follows. Within the assay, amplification of reference gene primers was used to estimate how many nucleated cells each sample contained. To quantify the absolute abundance of each unique TCRbeta CDR3 rearrangement, sequence reads were collapsed and filtered. For each sample, productive Simpson clonality was calculated as the square root of Simpson's diversity index across productive rearrangements. TCRdb holds this immuneACCESS table with in-frame rearrangements only. Some clones are missing; in checked studies, unresolved V genes explain under half, and the rest has no known cause. D and trimming were read from the DNA, whereas the V and J calls and clone size are those reported in that table. This sample holds about 220,000 clones; 82% were observed only once. The top ten constitute more than 3% of the sample.

Sequencing input: PBMCs or T cells enriched from blood (not recorded which). This sequence uses TRBV2 and TRBJ1-6; 8 central bases correspond to TRBD1. The receptor was derived from a woman aged 55-70 years who had recovered from COVID-19. The DNA sequence is given as TGTGCCAGCAGTCAAGACAGGGGCTATTCACCCCTCCACTTT. Translated, this is CASSQDRGYSPLHF.